Each of the 2 T cell receptor beta chains below was sequenced from the same sample in a study of blood T cell repertoires in COVID-19. Profiling relied on immunoSEQ multiplex PCR, and the TCRdb table lists in-frame clones only, not all of them. The sample has roughly 220,000 clones, roughly 80% seen once. Sequencing was carried out using peripheral blood. These receptors were taken from a woman aged 60 to 75 with acute or convalescent COVID-19.

CDR3 loop: CASNVDQGRVGQPQHF. The DNA for the CDR3 is TGTGCCAGCAACGTGGACCAGGGGAGGGTAGGTCAGCCCCAGCATTTT. The gene calls are TRBV2 and TRBJ1-5, with a possible D match to TRBD1 (6 bases). The CDR3 is made up of 16 amino acids. V was shortened by 7 bases and J by 6 bases, with 22 bases between the two germline ends. The germline CDR1 and CDR2 sequences are SNHLY and FYNNEI.

The chain joins TRBV9 to TRBJ2-2, with 7 bases that match TRBD1. Germline V CDR1 and CDR2: SGDLS, YYNGEE. This CDR3 is built from 17 residues. J gave up 3 bases and V 4 bases, and 12 bases lay outside the gene matches. Here the CDR3 reads CASSPSRHTGDTGELFF. The CDR3 DNA is TGTGCCAGCAGCCCTAGTCGGCATACAGGGGACACCGGGGAGCTGTTTTTT.